The 13 T cell receptor beta chains in this list originate from one sample, sequenced in a study of cytomegalovirus exposure and HLA in healthy donors. PCR primers comprised 60 Vbeta and 13 Jbeta primers. Assay: immunoSEQ multiplex PCR; the TCRdb copy retains only in-frame clones and omits some. The repertoire holds around 220,000 clones, with around 79% as singletons. The sequenced sample was PBMCs. All receptors come from a man younger than 35 in good health and CMV-seronegative.

The rearrangement joins TRBV4-2 to TRBJ2-2; 8 bases are shared with TRBD2. Germline V gene data show CDR1 as LGHNA and CDR2 as YNFKEQ. The CDR3 has 16 amino acids. After removal of 2 bases from V and 2 bases from J, the junction contained 4 bases not matched to a gene. CDR3: CASSQTSGENTGELFF. CDR3 DNA: TGTGCCAGCAGCCAAACTAGCGGTGAAAACACCGGGGAGCTGTTTTTT.

This clone has only one observation. The genes are TRBV2 and TRBJ1-6; D not resolved. Germline lookup yields CDR1 SNHLY and CDR2 FYNNEI. The germline V and J ends were trimmed by 1 base and 2 bases, with 6 bases remaining between them. CDR3 length: 15 amino acids. The CDR3 loop reads CASSEGQAYNSPLHF. The DNA of the CDR3 is TGTGCCAGCAGTGAAGGGCAGGCCTATAATTCACCCCTCCACTTT. Variable domain in full (rest from reference TRBV2 and TRBJ1-6): EPEVTQTPSHQVTQMGQEVILRCVPISNHLYFYWYRQILGQKVEFLVSFYNNEISEKSEIFDDQFSVERPDGSNFTLKIRSTKLEDSAMYFCASSEGQAYNSPLHFGNGTRLTVT.

The chain is built from TRBV15 and TRBJ2-2; D is possibly TRBD2 (5 bases). The V end was cut by 8 bases, the J end by 3 bases, with 22 bases between. The germline V gene encodes CDR1 LNHNV and CDR2 YYDKDF (reference sequence). The CDR3 is 17 residues long. CDR3 loop: CATWRQTGDPYTGELFF. CDR3 DNA: TGTGCCACCTGGAGGCAGACGGGCGATCCTTACACCGGGGAGCTGTTTTTT.

This clone was counted only a few times. The CDR3, as DNA: TGTGCCAGCAGCTTGAACGAGTTAGGAGGTCAGCCCCAGCATTTT. This translates into CASSLNELGGQPQHF. V and J are TRBV5-6 and TRBJ1-5; D gene uncertain. Trimming cost V 1 base and J 6 bases, with 14 bases left between them. Per the germline V gene, CDR1 is SGHDT and CDR2 is YYEEEE. The CDR3 spans 15 residues.

The chain is built from TRBV7-6 and TRBJ2-1; no firm D call. Germline V gene data show CDR1 as SGHVS and CDR2 as FNYEAQ. This CDR3 spans 14 amino acids. Trimming removed 1 base at V and 3 bases at J, with 7 bases between. The CDR3 bases are TGTGCCAGCAGCTTAGGGGCCAGCTACAATGAGCAGTTCTTC. This codes for CASSLGASYNEQFF.

The chain is built from TRBV29-1 and TRBJ2-7; 8 bases are a match to TRBD1. CDR1 is SQVTM and CDR2 is ANQGSEA in the germline V gene. The CDR3 has 16 amino acids. Germline trimming cut 4 bases from V and 0 bases from J; bases unmatched to any gene: 11. The CDR3 loop is CSVGFLDRASSYEQYF. The CDR3 coding sequence is TGCAGCGTTGGGTTTCTGGACAGGGCGAGCTCCTACGAGCAGTACTTC.

This clone was detected only once. The chain uses TRBV9 and TRBJ2-3; no clear D. V was pared by 1 base and J by 4 bases, with 13 bases between. In germline, CDR1 is SGDLS, CDR2 YYNGEE. CDR3 size: 15 residues. This CDR3 is CASSVRAGHSDTQYF. CDR3 in DNA: TGTGCCAGCAGCGTACGCGCAGGCCACTCAGATACGCAGTATTTT.

This clone has only a few counts. The chain employs TRBV7-2 and TRBJ2-7, with 9 nucleotides matching TRBD1. Trimming at V came to 5 bases and at J to 7 bases, leaving 3 bases not matched to a gene. There are 12 residues in the CDR3. Germline V lookup: CDR1 SGHTA, CDR2 FQGNSA. The CDR3 loop reads CASSRDRGEQYF. In DNA form, the CDR3 reads TGTGCCAGCAGCCGAGACAGGGGGGAGCAGTACTTC.

CDR3 region: CASSSRAYGYTF. CDR3 sequence (DNA): TGTGCCAGCAGCTCCAGGGCTTATGGCTACACCTTC. J is TRBJ1-2 and V is TRBV21-1; TRBD1, the table's D call, was not compared with the DNA. TRBV21-1 is an annotated pseudogene. The CDR3 is made up of 12 amino acids.

Remarks on this clone: This same CDR3 is encoded by further DNA sequences in the sample. V gene TRBV29-1 combines with J gene TRBJ2-7, with 9 bases matching TRBD1. The CDR3 has 13 residues. CDR1 and CDR2 (germline): SQVTM, ANQGSEA. V shed 2 bases, J shed 3 bases, and the junction held 2 bases outside the gene matches. The CDR3: CSVERQGVYEQYF. CDR3 in DNA: TGCAGCGTTGAAAGACAGGGGGTCTACGAGCAGTACTTC.

This clone was counted a few times. The chain couples TRBV10-3 to TRBJ2-1, with D tentatively TRBD2 (7 bases). V was shortened by 9 bases and J by 3 bases, with 12 bases between the two germline ends. Per germline, CDR1 ENHRY and CDR2 SYGVKD. The CDR3 spans 13 residues. The CDR3: CAIRGTNYNEQFF. The CDR3 DNA sequence: TGTGCCATTAGGGGGACTAACTACAATGAGCAGTTCTTC.

V usage is TRBV6-1 and J usage is TRBJ1-2; D possibly corresponds to TRBD1 (6 bases). Between the trimmed V and J ends, which lost 0 bases and 10 bases, there was a span of 12 bases. Germline V CDR1 and CDR2: MNHNS, SASEGT. CDR3 length: 13 residues. CDR3 residues: CASSEAGGRTYTF. CDR3 nucleotide sequence: TGTGCCAGCAGTGAAGCAGGGGGTCGGACCTACACCTTC.

The chain carries TRBV5-6 and TRBJ1-1; 9 nucleotides agree with TRBD1. V was clipped by 3 bases and J by 3 bases; unmatched bases: 6. Per the germline V gene, CDR1 is SGHDT and CDR2 is YYEEEE. The CDR3 is 15 residues long. The CDR3 nucleotides read TGTGCCAGCAGCTCGACGGGACAGGGTTACACTGAAGCTTTCTTT. Translated: CASSSTGQGYTEAFF. Full variable domain (missing parts from reference TRBV5-6 and TRBJ1-1): DAGVTQSPTHLIKTRGQQVTLRCSPKSGHDTVSWYQQALGQGPQFIFQYYEEEERQRGNFPDRFSGHQFPNYSSELNVNALLLGDSALYLCASSSTGQGYTEAFFGQGTRLTVV.